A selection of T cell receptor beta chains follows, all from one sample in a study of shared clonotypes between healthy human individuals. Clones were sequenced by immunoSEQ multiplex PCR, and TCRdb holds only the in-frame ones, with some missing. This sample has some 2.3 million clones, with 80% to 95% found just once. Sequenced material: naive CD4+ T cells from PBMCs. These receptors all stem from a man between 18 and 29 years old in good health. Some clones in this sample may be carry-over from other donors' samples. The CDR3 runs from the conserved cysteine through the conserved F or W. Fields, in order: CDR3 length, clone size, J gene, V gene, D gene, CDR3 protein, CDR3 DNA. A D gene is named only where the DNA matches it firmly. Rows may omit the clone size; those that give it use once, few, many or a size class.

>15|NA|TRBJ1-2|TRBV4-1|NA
CASSQPLEGDYGYTF
TGCGCCAGCAGCCAACCTCTGGAAGGGGACTATGGCTACACCTTC
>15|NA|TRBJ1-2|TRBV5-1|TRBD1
CASSLGTRGYNGYTF
TGCGCCAGCAGCTTGGGGACCAGGGGGTACAATGGCTACACCTTC
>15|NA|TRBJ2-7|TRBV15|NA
CATSSGYRLSYEQYF
TGTGCCACCAGCAGTGGATACAGGCTCTCCTACGAGCAGTACTTC
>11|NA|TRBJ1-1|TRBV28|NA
CASTQGPEAFF
TGTGCCAGCACTCAGGGGCCTGAAGCTTTCTTT
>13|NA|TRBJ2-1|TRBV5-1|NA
CASSRTPGDEQFF
TGCGCCAGCAGCCGGACCCCCGGGGATGAGCAGTTCTTC
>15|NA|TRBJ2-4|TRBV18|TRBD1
CASSPTGTGGYIQYF
TGTGCCAGCTCACCGACAGGGACAGGGGGTTACATTCAGTACTTC
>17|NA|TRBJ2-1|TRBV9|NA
CASSVERVSWTYNEQFF
TGTGCCAGCAGCGTAGAGCGGGTTAGTTGGACCTACAATGAGCAGTTCTTC
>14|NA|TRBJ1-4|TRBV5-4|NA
CASSLTPTNEKLFF
TGTGCCAGCAGCTTGACACCAACTAATGAAAAACTGTTTTTT
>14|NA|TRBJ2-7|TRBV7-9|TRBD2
CASSFVAGAYEQYF
TGTGCCAGCAGCTTCGTAGCGGGGGCCTACGAGCAGTACTTC
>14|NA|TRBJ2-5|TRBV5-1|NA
CASSPGQSQETQYF
TGCGCCAGCAGCCCTGGACAGTCCCAAGAGACCCAGTACTTC
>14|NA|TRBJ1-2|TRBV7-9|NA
CASSLGSGADGYTF
TGTGCCAGCAGCCTCGGCTCGGGGGCGGATGGCTACACCTTC
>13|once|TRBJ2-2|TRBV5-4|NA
CASSWTSTGELFF
TGTGCCAGCAGTTGGACATCCACCGGGGAGCTGTTTTTT
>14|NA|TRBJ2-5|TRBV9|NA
CASSVAWREGTQYF
TGTGCCAGCAGCGTAGCTTGGAGGGAAGGGACCCAGTACTTC
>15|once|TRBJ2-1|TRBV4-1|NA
CASRGLRGPYNEQFF
TGCGCCAGCCGCGGGCTGCGCGGGCCCTACAATGAGCAGTTCTTC
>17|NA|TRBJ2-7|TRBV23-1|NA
CASSHSIRQASSYEQYF
TGCGCCAGCAGTCACTCGATCAGACAGGCAAGCTCCTACGAGCAGTACTTC
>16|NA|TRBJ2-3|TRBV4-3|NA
CASSQDLELLTDTQYF
TGCGCCAGCAGCCAAGATCTCGAGCTTCTGACAGATACGCAGTATTTT
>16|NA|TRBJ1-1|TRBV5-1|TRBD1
CASSPSRQGANTEAFF
TGCGCCAGCAGCCCTTCTCGACAGGGCGCGAACACTGAAGCTTTCTTT
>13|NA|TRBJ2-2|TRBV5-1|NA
CASSNQNTGELFF
TGCGCCAGCAGCAATCAGAACACCGGGGAGCTGTTTTTT
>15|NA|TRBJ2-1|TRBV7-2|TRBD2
CASSLVNLAGDEQFF
TGTGCCAGCAGCTTAGTAAACCTAGCGGGAGATGAGCAGTTCTTC
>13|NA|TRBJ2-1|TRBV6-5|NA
CASSYSLDGEQFF
TGTGCCAGCAGTTACTCACTAGATGGTGAGCAGTTCTTC
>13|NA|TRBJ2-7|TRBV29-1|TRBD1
CSVEWDRGFEQYF
TGCAGCGTTGAATGGGACAGGGGGTTCGAGCAGTACTTC
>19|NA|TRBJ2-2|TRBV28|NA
CASIRGQAWGLANTGELFF
TGTGCCAGCATTAGGGGGCAGGCATGGGGACTAGCGAACACCGGGGAGCTGTTTTTT
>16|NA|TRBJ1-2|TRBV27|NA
CASSFTQYRGAYGYTF
TGTGCCAGCAGTTTCACACAGTATAGGGGGGCCTATGGCTACACCTTC
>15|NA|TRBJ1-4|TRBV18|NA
CASSPDGEVGEKLFF
TGTGCCAGCTCACCCGATGGGGAGGTCGGTGAAAAACTGTTTTTT
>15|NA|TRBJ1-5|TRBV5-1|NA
CASSLTGLGNQPQHF
TGCGCCAGCAGCTTGACGGGTCTAGGCAATCAGCCCCAGCATTTT
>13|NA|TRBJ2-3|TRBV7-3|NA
CASSPLGTDTQYF
TGTGCCAGCAGCCCCCTCGGGACAGATACGCAGTATTTT
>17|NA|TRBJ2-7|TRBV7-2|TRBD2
CASSLVGTSGMGNEQYF
TGTGCCAGCAGCTTAGTGGGGACTAGCGGGATGGGCAACGAGCAGTACTTC
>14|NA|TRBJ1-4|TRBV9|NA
CASSPLGDNEKLFF
TGTGCCAGCAGCCCTCTGGGCGATAATGAAAAACTGTTTTTT
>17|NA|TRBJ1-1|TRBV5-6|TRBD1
CASSLGTGQRMNTEAFF
TGTGCCAGCAGCCTCGGGACGGGACAGAGAATGAACACTGAAGCTTTCTTT
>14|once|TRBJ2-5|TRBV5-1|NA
CASRVQTSRETQYF
TGCGCCAGCAGGGTCCAAACTAGCAGAGAGACCCAGTACTTC
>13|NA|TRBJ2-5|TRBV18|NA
CASSARLQETQYF
TGTGCCAGCTCAGCGCGCCTTCAAGAGACCCAGTACTTC
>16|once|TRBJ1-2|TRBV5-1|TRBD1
CASSQSTPGQAYGYTF
TGCGCCAGCAGCCAGTCTACGCCGGGACAGGCGTATGGCTACACCTTC
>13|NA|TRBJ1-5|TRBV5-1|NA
CASSFGANQPQHF
TGCGCCAGCAGCTTCGGTGCCAATCAGCCCCAGCATTTT
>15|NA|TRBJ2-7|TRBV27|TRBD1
CASSSHGQVPYEQYF
TGTGCCAGCAGTTCCCACGGACAGGTACCCTACGAGCAGTACTTC
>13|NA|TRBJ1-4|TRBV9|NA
CASSATPGEKLFF
TGTGCCAGCAGCGCCACACCTGGGGAAAAACTGTTTTTT
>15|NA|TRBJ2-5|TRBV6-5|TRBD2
CASSQPGPSGTTQYF
TGTGCCAGCAGCCAACCAGGCCCCAGCGGGACGACCCAGTACTTC
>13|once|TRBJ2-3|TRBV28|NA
CASSAYRSDTQYF
TGTGCCAGCAGCGCCTATCGGTCAGATACGCAGTATTTT
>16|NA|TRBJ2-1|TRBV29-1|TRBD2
CSVEVGLSGRALEQFF
TGCAGCGTTGAAGTGGGGCTTAGCGGGAGGGCCCTTGAGCAGTTCTTC
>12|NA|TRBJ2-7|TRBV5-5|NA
CASSTGGREQYF
TGTGCCAGCAGCACCGGGGGGCGAGAGCAGTACTTC
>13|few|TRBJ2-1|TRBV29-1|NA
CSVEKSSYNEQFF
TGCAGCGTTGAGAAGAGCTCCTACAATGAGCAGTTCTTC
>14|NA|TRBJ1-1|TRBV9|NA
CASSARGQTTEAFF
TGTGCCAGCAGCGCCCGGGGTCAGACGACTGAAGCTTTCTTT